This entry lists 20 T cell receptor beta chains sequenced from one sample in a study of CD8 T cells in ankylosing spondylitis. TCRdb re-derived calls from the 5' RACE reads in MiXCR, one entry per CDR3 protein. Of about 190,000 distinct CDR3 sequences listed, roughly 13% are singletons. The sample consisted of blood, either unsorted or a sorted T cell fraction (not recorded which). These receptors originate from a female donor with ankylosing spondylitis or in good health (not recorded which).

This clonotype was picked up many times. The genes are TRBV7-2 and TRBJ1-2, with 8 bases lining up with TRBD1. The CDR3 is 14 amino acids. The J segment lost 4 bases and the V segment lost 2 bases, leaving 3 bases of the junction unmatched. Germline-derived CDR1 and CDR2 are SGHTA and FQGNSA. CDR3 sequence: CASSLFGQGYGYTF. The DNA of the CDR3 is TGTGCCAGCAGCTTATTTGGACAGGGCTATGGCTACACCTTC.

At least ten counts were recorded for this clonotype. J is TRBJ2-2 and V is TRBV12-3 or TRBV12-4; TRBD1 agrees at 8 bases. This CDR3 region has 16 residues. Trimming took 5 bases from V and 2 from J; bases not matched to a gene: 7. The CDR3 protein is CASSPGQGTNTGELFF. For the CDR3, the DNA is TGTGCCAGCAGTCCCGGACAGGGTACCAACACCGGGGAGCTGTTTTTT.

This clonotype was counted at least ten times. J is TRBJ2-3 and V is TRBV12-3 or TRBV12-4; D possibly uses TRBD1 or TRBD2 (6 bases each). This CDR3 is built from 18 residues. V was clipped by 1 base and J by 3 bases, with 20 bases between them. CDR3 in amino acids: CASSLGPPGAGGTDTQYF. The CDR3 coding sequence is TGTGCCAGCAGTTTAGGTCCCCCGGGGGCAGGCGGGACAGATACGCAGTATTTT.

In its sample, this clonotype was seen many times. The rearrangement links TRBV6-2 or TRBV6-3 to TRBJ2-5, with D possibly TRBD1 on 6 matching bases. The germline gives CDR1 MNHEY, CDR2 SVGEGT. V was pared by 6 bases and J by 2 bases, with 19 bases between. There are 16 residues in the CDR3. CDR3 sequence: CASSPGIGRGQETQYF. The CDR3 DNA reads as TGTGCCAGCAGCCCCGGGATAGGAAGGGGGCAAGAGACCCAGTACTTC.

This chain links TRBV7-2 with TRBJ2-5, with D possibly being TRBD1 (6 bases). Germline V gene lookup returns CDR1 SGHTA and CDR2 FQGNSA. Trimming cost V 2 bases and J 0 bases, with 10 bases left between them. This CDR3 is 15 amino acids long. Here the CDR3 DNA reads TGTGCCAGCAGCTTAAGGACAGCGTACCAAGAGACCCAGTACTTC. Protein sequence: CASSLRTAYQETQYF.

The sample holds many counts of this clonotype. The chain uses TRBV5-6 and TRBJ2-1; 8 positions agree with TRBD2. From germline, CDR1 is SGHDT and CDR2 YYEEEE. Unmatched junction bases numbered 4, after V lost 0 bases and J lost 5 bases. CDR3 length: 15 amino acids. This CDR3 reads CASSLDGRVDNEQFF. The CDR3 DNA sequence: TGTGCCAGCAGCTTGGACGGGAGGGTCGACAATGAGCAGTTCTTC. The full variable domain, in which reference TRBV5-6 and TRBJ2-1 provide the parts outside the CDR3, is DAGVTQSPTHLIKTRGQQVTLRCSPKSGHDTVSWYQQALGQGPQFIFQYYEEEERQRGNFPDRFSGHQFPNYSSELNVNALLLGDSALYLCASSLDGRVDNEQFFGPGTRLTVL.

This clonotype was seen many times. V usage is TRBV24-1 and J usage is TRBJ2-5; 8 bases agree with TRBD2. The trim removed 4 bases at V and 3 bases at J, leaving 15 bases unmatched. The V gene's germline CDR1 is KGHDR and CDR2 SFDVKD. This CDR3 spans 18 amino acids. This chain's CDR3 is CATSDSRRQRETKETQYF. In nucleotides, the CDR3 is TGTGCCACCAGTGACTCTCGGAGGCAGCGGGAGACGAAAGAGACCCAGTACTTC.

This clonotype was seen more than once but under ten times. The chain links TRBV5-1 to TRBJ2-1; 9 bases match TRBD2. With V trimmed by 4 bases and J by 6 bases, 5 bases remained unmatched. The CDR3 is 14 amino acids. Germline-derived CDR1 and CDR2 are SGHRS and YFSETQ. CDR3 in amino acids: CASSHSGRVNEQFF. CDR3 DNA: TGCGCCAGCAGCCATAGCGGGAGAGTCAATGAGCAGTTCTTC.

This clonotype was picked up many times. This chain links TRBV11-3 with TRBJ1-1; TRBD1 matches at 10 bases. J lost 2 bases, V lost 5 bases, and 5 bases had no gene match. The germline V gene encodes CDR1 SGHNT and CDR2 YENEEA. This CDR3 comprises 15 residues. CDR3 protein: CASSLRDRGNTEAFF. CDR3 in DNA: TGTGCCAGCAGCCTAAGGGACAGGGGAAACACTGAAGCTTTCTTT. The full variable domain, its missing parts supplied by reference TRBV11-3 and TRBJ1-1, is EAGVVQSPRYKIIEKKQPVAFWCNPISGHNTLYWYLQNLGQGPELLIRYENEEAVDDSQLPKDRFSAERLKGVDSTLKIQPAELGDSAVYLCASSLRDRGNTEAFFGQGTRLTVV.

The CDR3, as DNA: TGTGCCAGCAGCTTAGATTGGGACACTGAAGCTTTCTTT. Translated, it gives CASSLDWDTEAFF. The chain combines TRBV11-3 with TRBJ1-1, with D uncertain. Trimming removed 0 bases from V and 3 bases from J, with 5 bases in between. Germline V lookup: CDR1 SGHNT, CDR2 YENEEA. There are 13 residues in the CDR3.

This sequence joins TRBV6-2 or TRBV6-3 and TRBJ2-3, with D tentatively TRBD2 (5 bases). This CDR3 comprises 12 residues. Germline CDR1 and CDR2: MNHEY and SVGEGT. Trimming took 4 bases from V and 7 from J, leaving 9 bases between them. The CDR3 DNA follows: TGTGCCAGCAGTTTTCCCGGGAATACGCAGTATTTT. Protein sequence: CASSFPGNTQYF.

This clonotype showed up many times. V is TRBV6-5 and J is TRBJ2-2, with D unresolved. V lost 3 bases and J 3 bases, leaving 5 bases between the germline ends. The CDR3 spans 13 residues. Germline lookup yields CDR1 MNHEY and CDR2 SVGAGI. The CDR3 DNA follows: TGTGCCAGCAGTTATCAGGACACCGGGGAGCTGTTTTTT. It translates to CASSYQDTGELFF.

This clonotype was counted a few times. The DNA of the CDR3 is TGTGCCAGCAGTTACACGGGAGGCCCCCGGGCGGAGCAGTACTTC. This translates into CASSYTGGPRAEQYF. The chain couples TRBV6-5 to TRBJ2-7; 7 bases map to TRBD2. The CDR3 runs to 15 residues. Germline V gene sequence: CDR1 MNHEY, CDR2 SVGAGI. V lost 2 bases, J lost 7 bases, and 11 bases stayed unmatched.

This clonotype was counted many times. The V call is TRBV29-1, the J call TRBJ2-1; 7 nucleotides agree with TRBD2. Germline V gene sequence: CDR1 SQVTM, CDR2 ANQGSEA. This CDR3 region has 14 residues. Germline trimming cut 8 bases from V and 1 base from J; bases unmatched to any gene: 8. The CDR3 bases are TGCAGCCCCTACCTGGGGGGGTCCTACAATGAGCAGTTCTTC. Protein sequence: CSPYLGGSYNEQFF.

The chain recombines TRBV30 with TRBJ2-5, with D possibly TRBD1 on 5 matching bases. This CDR3 is 12 amino acids long. Trimming removed 8 bases at V and 2 bases at J, with 12 bases between. From germline, CDR1 is GTSNPN and CDR2 SVGIG (reference sequence). The DNA for the CDR3 is TGTGCCCGCAGGGCCGCGCAAGAGACCCAGTACTTC. Translating gives CARRAAQETQYF.

This clonotype was seen repeatedly, ten times or more. V usage is TRBV9 and J usage is TRBJ1-3, with D possibly TRBD1 on 5 matching bases. Germline V CDR1 and CDR2: SGDLS, YYNGEE. The CDR3 has 16 amino acids. Trimming removed 3 bases at V and 0 bases at J, with 13 bases between. The CDR3 DNA reads TGTGCCAGCAGCGCCTCCGGGACGCGCTCTGGAAACACCATATATTTT. Amino acid sequence: CASSASGTRSGNTIYF.

This clonotype was seen at least ten times. V usage is TRBV5-1 and J usage is TRBJ1-1, with unresolved D. V lost 3 bases and J lost 5, with 14 bases in between. Germline V gene sequence: CDR1 SGHRS, CDR2 YFSETQ. The CDR3 totals 14 residues. The CDR3 protein is CASSSDIGTTEAFF. The CDR3 nucleotides read TGCGCCAGCAGCTCCGATATTGGAACGACTGAAGCTTTCTTT.

The gene calls are TRBV4-3 and TRBJ2-3, with 8 bases that match TRBD1. The CDR3 loop spans 17 amino acids. The V gene end was trimmed by 1 base and the J gene end by 0 bases; junction bases not matched to a gene: 6. Germline V gene data show CDR1 as LGHNA and CDR2 as YSLEER. CDR3 coding DNA: TGCGCCAGCAGCCAAGCCCAGGGGGCCACTAGCACAGATACGCAGTATTTT. Encoded protein: CASSQAQGATSTDTQYF.

This clonotype was counted at least ten times. The V gene is TRBV12-3 or TRBV12-4, the J gene TRBJ2-7; D might be TRBD1 (5 bases). This CDR3 has 15 amino acids. V dropped 4 bases and J dropped 2 bases, with 15 bases sitting between them. The CDR3 nucleotides read TGTGCCAGCAGTTCCACGTTGGACAAAACCTACGAGCAGTACTTC. Amino acid sequence: CASSSTLDKTYEQYF.

The sample holds a few counts of this clonotype. A much larger clone is a single base away; this may be a read error. The chain is built from TRBV21-1 and TRBJ1-3. TRBV21-1 is a pseudogene locus. The CDR3 is 13 residues long. In nucleotides, the CDR3 is TGTGCCAGCAGCGCGGCCATCAGAAACGCCATATATTTT. Protein: CASSAAIRNAIYF.